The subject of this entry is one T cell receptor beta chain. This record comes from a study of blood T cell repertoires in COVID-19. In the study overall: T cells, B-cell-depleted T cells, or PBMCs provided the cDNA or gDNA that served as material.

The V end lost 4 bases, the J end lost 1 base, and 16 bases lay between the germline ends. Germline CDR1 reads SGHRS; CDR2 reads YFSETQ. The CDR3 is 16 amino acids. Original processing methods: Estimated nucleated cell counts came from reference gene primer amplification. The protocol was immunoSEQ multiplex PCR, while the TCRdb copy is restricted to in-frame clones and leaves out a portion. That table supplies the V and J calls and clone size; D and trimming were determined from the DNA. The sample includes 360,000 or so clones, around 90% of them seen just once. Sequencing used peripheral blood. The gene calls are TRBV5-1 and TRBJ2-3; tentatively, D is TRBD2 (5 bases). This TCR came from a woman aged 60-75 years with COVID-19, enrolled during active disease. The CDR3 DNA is TGCGCCAGCAGCCCTCTCCGGGCGGGCCGCACAGATACGCAGTATTTT. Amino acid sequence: CASSPLRAGRTDTQYF.